The 28 T cell receptor beta chains reported below all come from one sample, sequenced in a study of T cell responses to AZD1222 COVID-19 vaccine. Sequenced by immunoSEQ multiplex PCR; TCRdb stores in-frame clones only, minus some. The sample has 150,000 or so clones, 90% to 95% seen once. The input for sequencing was peripheral blood, taken on day 0 of AZD1222 vaccination. Every receptor here comes from an adult in good health.

The chain carries TRBV12-3 or TRBV12-4 and TRBJ1-5; D is ambiguous. The germline V and J ends were trimmed by 7 bases and 4 bases, with 11 bases remaining between them. This CDR3 comprises 13 residues. CDR3: CASTQAGNQPQHF. CDR3 nucleotide sequence: TGTGCCAGCACTCAGGCCGGTAATCAGCCCCAGCATTTT.

V gene TRBV6-4 combines with J gene TRBJ1-1, with 8 bases identical to TRBD1. CDR3 length: 15 amino acids. The J segment lost 0 bases and the V segment lost 2 bases, leaving 2 bases of the junction unmatched. CDR1 is MRHNA and CDR2 is SNTAGT in the germline V gene. Written as DNA, the CDR3 is TGTGCCAGCAGTGACCGACAGGGGTTGAACACTGAAGCTTTCTTT. Its translation: CASSDRQGLNTEAFF.

This chain connects TRBV7-4 to TRBJ1-2; D is perhaps TRBD1 (5 bases). In germline, CDR1 is SGHVT, CDR2 SQSDAQ. V gave up 3 bases and J gave up 5 bases, with 13 bases separating them. The CDR3 covers 14 residues. As DNA, the CDR3 is TGTGCCAGCAGCTTCCTCTGGGAGGGGTATGGCTACACCTTC. Encoded protein: CASSFLWEGYGYTF.

CDR3 loop: CATSDTDRAVGNEQFF. In DNA, the CDR3 is TGTGCCACCAGTGATACCGACAGGGCTGTGGGCAATGAGCAGTTCTTC. This chain joins TRBV24-1 and TRBJ2-1, with 7 nucleotides matching TRBD1. V lost 3 bases and J lost 6; bases outside the gene matches: 10. Per germline, CDR1 KGHDR and CDR2 SFDVKD. The CDR3 has 16 residues.

J is TRBJ1-2 and V is TRBV19, with 9 bases aligning to TRBD1. V gave up 6 bases and J gave up 4 bases; unmatched junction bases: 3. CDR1 is LNHDA and CDR2 is SQIVND in the germline V gene (reference sequence). There are 13 residues in the CDR3. The CDR3 sequence is CASSGTGSYGYTF. In DNA form, the CDR3 reads TGTGCCAGTAGCGGGACAGGGAGCTATGGCTACACCTTC. Using reference TRBV19 and TRBJ1-2 for the parts outside the CDR3, the full variable domain is DGGITQSPKYLFRKEGQNVTLSCEQNLNHDAMYWYRQDPGQGLRLIYYSQIVNDFQKGDIAEGYSVSREKKESFPLTVTSAQKNPTAFYLCASSGTGSYGYTFGSGTRLTVV.

V usage is TRBV4-3 and J usage is TRBJ1-6; D gene unclear. Trimming cost V 0 bases and J 9 bases, with 18 bases left between them. Germline V CDR1 and CDR2: LGHNA, YSLEER. The CDR3 runs to 17 residues. DNA of the CDR3: TGCGCCAGCAGCCAAGAATTCGGTCTGGGGATGGGTTCACCCCTCCACTTT. This encodes CASSQEFGLGMGSPLHF.

The V gene is TRBV3-1 (or the pseudogene TRBV3-2), the J gene TRBJ1-2; no clear D gene. V was cut by 4 bases and J by 8 bases, with 8 bases left in between. CDR1 is LGHDT, CDR2 YNNKEL, per germline (reference sequence). The CDR3 length is 11 residues. This CDR3 reads CASSLRGGYTF. The CDR3 DNA follows: TGTGCCAGCAGCCTACGGGGAGGCTACACCTTC.

The chain uses TRBV7-9 and TRBJ1-2; TRBD1 agrees at 9 bases. V lost 3 bases, J lost 6 bases, and 5 bases stayed unmatched. The CDR3 sequence is 14 residues long. Germline V gives CDR1 SEHNR, CDR2 FQNEAQ (reference sequence). In DNA, the CDR3 is TGTGCCAGCAGCTTGATAGGGACAGGGAATGGCTACACCTTC. It translates to CASSLIGTGNGYTF.

This rearrangement joins TRBV27 to TRBJ2-3; 11 bases match TRBD2. CDR1 MNHEY and CDR2 SMNVEV come from the germline V gene (reference sequence). J gave up 6 bases and V 2 bases, and 7 bases lay outside the gene matches. The length of the CDR3 is 16 residues. CDR3: CASSLPTSGDGDTQYF. The CDR3 nucleotides are TGTGCCAGCAGTTTACCGACTAGCGGGGATGGGGATACGCAGTATTTT.

The genes are TRBV27 and TRBJ2-7; 9 bases align to TRBD2. The CDR3 length is 17 residues. Losses at the gene ends were 5 bases for V and 2 bases for J; bases not matched to a gene: 13. Germline CDR1 reads MNHEY; CDR2 reads SMNVEV (reference sequence). CDR3 DNA sequence: TGTGCCAGCAGTCCCTTGACCGCTAGCGGGACAACCTACGAGCAGTACTTC. Translated: CASSPLTASGTTYEQYF.

The chain joins TRBV6-2 or TRBV6-3 to TRBJ1-5; the match to TRBD1 covers 7 bases. With V trimmed by 5 bases and J by 4 bases, 8 bases remained unmatched. The germline CDR1 and CDR2 sequences are MNHEY and SVGEGT. The CDR3 has 15 residues. In DNA form, the CDR3 reads TGTGCCAGCAGTAAACAGGGGATCGGGAATCAGCCCCAGCATTTT. Its translation is CASSKQGIGNQPQHF.

This clone was observed a handful of times. CDR3 in amino acids: CASSSGRQGTYGYTF. The CDR3 nucleotides read TGTGCCAGCAGCTCCGGCCGACAGGGGACCTATGGCTACACCTTC. The chain carries TRBV7-9 and TRBJ1-2; 8 positions agree with TRBD1. This CDR3 is 15 amino acids long. The germline V gene encodes CDR1 SEHNR and CDR2 FQNEAQ (reference sequence). The trim removed 4 bases at V and 4 bases at J, leaving 8 bases unmatched.

CDR3 nucleotides: TGTGCCAGCAGCCTCTGGACTAGCGACAATGAGCAGTTCTTC. This translates into CASSLWTSDNEQFF. This chain connects TRBV7-9 to TRBJ2-1, with 9 nucleotides matching TRBD2. Germline V lookup: CDR1 SEHNR, CDR2 FQNEAQ (reference sequence). The CDR3 is 14 amino acids. The J segment lost 5 bases and the V segment lost 5 bases, leaving 4 bases of the junction unmatched.

This sequence joins TRBV19 and TRBJ2-2; D is unclear. The ends were cut back, 6 bases at V and 8 bases at J, with 7 bases in the middle. The germline CDR1 and CDR2 sequences are LNHDA and SQIVND (reference sequence). The CDR3 is 11 amino acids. In nucleotides, the CDR3 is TGTGCCAGTAGGACCGTGGGGGAGCTGTTTTTT. Its protein is CASRTVGELFF.

The chain joins TRBV7-2 to TRBJ2-7, with TRBD1 matching over 9 bases. The CDR3 is made up of 15 amino acids. Looked up from germline, CDR1 is SGHTA and CDR2 is FQGNSA. V lost 4 bases, J lost 10 bases, and 14 bases stayed unmatched. DNA of the CDR3: TGTGCCAGCAGCTCAAATCGGGGACAGGGCGTTTACCAGTACTTC. It yields the protein CASSSNRGQGVYQYF.

A word on this clone: At one of its ends the junction is not consistent with the germline gene, which may arise from a read error. The gene calls are TRBV19 and TRBJ1-1, with 8 bases that match TRBD1. This CDR3 has 17 residues. The V gene's germline CDR1 is LNHDA and CDR2 SQIVND (reference sequence). CDR3 coding DNA: TGTGCCAGTAACCTAGGGCAGGGGGCGCGAATGAATACTGAAGCTTTCTTT. Its translation is CASNLGQGARMNTEAFF.

The J gene is TRBJ1-4, the V gene TRBV24-1; 7 positions match TRBD1. CDR3 size: 15 residues. CDR1 and CDR2 (germline): KGHDR, SFDVKD. V was pared by 4 bases and J by 6 bases, with 7 bases of the junction left unmatched. DNA for the CDR3: TGTGCCACCAGTGACCGGGACAGCCCCGATGAAAAACTGTTTTTT. Protein: CATSDRDSPDEKLFF.

The chain has TRBV29-1 and TRBJ1-5, with TRBD1 as a possible D gene (6 bases). Between the trimmed V and J ends, which lost 4 bases and 7 bases, there was a span of 14 bases. The CDR3 runs 13 residues. The germline CDR1 and CDR2 sequences are SQVTM and ANQGSEA. In nucleotides, the CDR3 is TGCAGCGTTGGCGGGGGCGAAGGACAGCCCCAGCATTTT. Its translation: CSVGGGEGQPQHF.

As to this clone: Germline is not matched at one junction end, which may reflect a read error. This sequence joins TRBV6-5 and TRBJ2-3; the D gene is possibly TRBD2 (7 bases). Germline V gene data show CDR1 as MNHEY and CDR2 as SVGAGI. This CDR3 region has 15 residues. The chain's CDR3 is CASSNSGGAGWLQYF. The CDR3 DNA follows: TGTGCCAGCAGTAACTCTGGGGGGGCAGGATGGTTGCAGTATTTT.

This rearrangement joins TRBV6-1 to TRBJ1-2; D possibly corresponds to TRBD1 (5 bases). The CDR3 totals 13 residues. V was shortened by 2 bases and J by 2 bases, with 6 bases between the two germline ends. Germline V gene lookup returns CDR1 MNHNS and CDR2 SASEGT. For the CDR3, the DNA is TGTGCCAGCAGTGAAAGGGGCAACTATGGCTACACCTTC. As protein: CASSERGNYGYTF.

This rearrangement joins TRBV6-4 to TRBJ1-2; TRBD1 agrees at 8 bases. Germline V gene lookup returns CDR1 MRHNA and CDR2 SNTAGT. CDR3 length equals 15 residues. V lost 6 bases, J lost 4 bases, and 10 bases stayed unmatched. CDR3 region: CASSPDQGAPYGYTF. In DNA, the CDR3 is TGTGCCAGCAGCCCAGACCAGGGGGCCCCCTATGGCTACACCTTC.

CDR3 sequence: CASGWRSGTEDSNQPQHF. The DNA of the CDR3 is TGTGCCAGCGGATGGAGGTCCGGGACGGAAGATAGCAATCAGCCCCAGCATTTT. V and J are TRBV28 and TRBJ1-5, with D maybe TRBD1 (5 bases). Germline CDR1 MDHEN, CDR2 SYDVKM. V was clipped by 8 bases and J by 0 bases, with 23 bases between them. This CDR3 region has 18 residues.

This chain links TRBV5-1 with TRBJ1-2; D may be TRBD1 (5 bases). The germline gives CDR1 SGHRS, CDR2 YFSETQ. V lost 0 bases and J lost 7, with 13 bases in between. CDR3 length equals 14 residues. CDR3 sequence reads: CASSLEPGTTGYTF. The CDR3 bases are TGCGCCAGCAGCTTGGAGCCCGGGACTACTGGCTACACCTTC.

The chain joins TRBV19 to TRBJ1-1; D call uncertain. Deletions cut 4 bases from V and 3 bases from J, with 18 bases between. The CDR3 is 16 residues long. Per germline, CDR1 LNHDA and CDR2 SQIVND (reference sequence). CDR3 coding DNA: TGTGCCAGTAGTAACCCGGGCGGGCGGATCCACACTGAAGCTTTCTTT. This encodes CASSNPGGRIHTEAFF.

Remarks on this clone: The same CDR3 also results from other DNA sequences found in this sample. The chain is built from TRBV12-3 or TRBV12-4 and TRBJ1-1; D unclear. V was pared by 3 bases and J by 2 bases, with 4 bases between. The CDR3 length is 12 residues. CDR3 loop: CASSLRNTEAFF. The CDR3 DNA is TGTGCCAGCAGTTTGAGAAACACTGAAGCTTTCTTT.

In nucleotides, the CDR3 is TGTGCCAGGGTCGCGTCAGCTAGCACAGATACGCAGTATTTT. Translating gives CARVASASTDTQYF. V usage is TRBV5-3 and J usage is TRBJ2-3; D gene uncertain. TRBV5-3 is given ORF status, its function remaining uncertain. Trimming pared 8 bases from V and 0 bases from J, leaving 13 bases between. CDR3 length: 14 residues.

This rearrangement joins TRBV19 to TRBJ1-5, with D uncertain. V dropped 3 bases and J dropped 0 bases, with 9 bases sitting between them. The CDR3 length is 15 residues. In germline, CDR1 is LNHDA, CDR2 SQIVND (reference sequence). In DNA, the CDR3 is TGTGCCAGTAGTATCCGGACGGGTAGCAATCAGCCCCAGCATTTT. Translation gives CASSIRTGSNQPQHF.

The J gene is TRBJ1-6, the V gene TRBV14; no definite D call. Trimming cost V 6 bases and J 9 bases, with 9 bases left between them. This CDR3 comprises 12 residues. Germline V lookup: CDR1 SGHDN, CDR2 FVKESK. CDR3 in DNA: TGTGCCAGCAGACAGCGAAGTTCACCCCTCCACTTT. Amino acids: CASRQRSSPLHF.